Sequencing of this T cell receptor beta chain was carried out in a study of T cells after yellow fever vaccination (dated by TCRdb to the late 2010s). Study-level background: Libraries from fractions with low cell numbers were prepared with the SMART-Seq v4 Ultra Low Input RNA kit. To follow T-cell clones before and after primary and booster YFV17D yellow fever vaccination, bulk TCR alpha and beta repertoires were sequenced over time. Two healthy male donors, one aged 18 to 30 and one aged 30 to 40 years, were included in the cohort. Bulk PBMC replicates and cell subsets were isolated from blood drawn at multiple timepoints before and after both primary and secondary immunization. The investigation overall reported the following: Only a couple of donors were included in the study, so the extent to which the findings can be generalized is limited. A small share of clonotypes was detected in both CD4 and CD8 compartments, with the overlap likely arising from convergent recombination. Computational filtering was required because FACS-sorted repertoires could contain abundant contaminating clonotypes from the bulk population. Compared with the primary T-cell response, the secondary T-cell response was faster but weaker, reaching its peak on day 5 rather than on day 15. Most clones expanded after primary vaccination were re-detected after the booster (96% of CD4 and around 86% of CD8), suggesting broad memory maintenance.

This clonotype was seen many times. Its antigen is currently not known. Within one base of it there is no much larger clone, and no base qualities were kept. Explained via the paper, the treatment or condition label denotes: live attenuated yellow fever vaccine strain. A standard Ficoll-Paque protocol was used to isolate PBMCs from peripheral blood. Dynabeads CD4 and CD8 positive selection kits were used to isolate the CD4 and CD8 T-cell fractions. TriZol was used to extract RNA from bulk PBMCs, from CD4 and CD8 fractions, and from dextramer-positive and dextramer-negative fractions. Synthesis of TCR cDNA relied on 5'RACE template switching, a step that introduced a universal primer site along with unique molecular identifiers. cDNA synthesis was primed from both the TCR alpha and TCR beta constant segments. Library amplification used two PCR steps, and the second PCR step added sample barcodes and sequencing adapters. Sequencing of libraries was done on Illumina HiSeq 2500 (2x100 bp) or NovaSeq (2x150 bp). Per the original workflow: MIGEC handled demultiplexing of reads and collapsing into UMI consensus sequences, while MiXCR performed V(D)J alignment. Using edgeR on replicate PBMC samples, clonotypes were called vaccine-responding if FDR was below 0.01 and the log2 fold change was above 5 up to day 15. Each bulk clonotype received a CD4 or CD8 identity based on whether the sequenced CD4 or CD8 repertoire contained that clonotype at higher abundance. TCRdb trimmed public reads at Q25 via fastp, called clones via MiXCR and kept in-frame beta chains. Each CDR3 protein appears once, grouped with its most common genes and DNA. What appears here as the V and J calls and clone size reflects TCRdb's work, not the paper's. In all, the sample holds about 220,000 distinct CDR3 sequences, and over 6.5% of those were seen once. The ten largest clones capture roughly 1% of the sample.

CDR1 DFQATT and CDR2 SNEGSKA are derived from the germline V gene (reference sequence). V gives up 4 bases and J gives up 7 bases, and the segment between their germline ends measures 16 bases. The CDR3, cysteine through phenylalanine, is 13 amino acids long. Just the 39-base CDR3 DNA is kept, in frame starting at base 1. The receptor's source is a man aged 30 to 39 who received the YFV17D yellow fever vaccine. The chain employs TRBV20-1 and TRBJ2-5; no D gene call is confident. This material consisted of CD4+ T cells sorted from PBMCs, taken on the day of the yellow fever booster vaccination. The DNA reads TGCAGTGCTACTGTAAGCAACCCGGGGACCCAGTACTTC. Translated, this gives CSATVSNPGTQYF.